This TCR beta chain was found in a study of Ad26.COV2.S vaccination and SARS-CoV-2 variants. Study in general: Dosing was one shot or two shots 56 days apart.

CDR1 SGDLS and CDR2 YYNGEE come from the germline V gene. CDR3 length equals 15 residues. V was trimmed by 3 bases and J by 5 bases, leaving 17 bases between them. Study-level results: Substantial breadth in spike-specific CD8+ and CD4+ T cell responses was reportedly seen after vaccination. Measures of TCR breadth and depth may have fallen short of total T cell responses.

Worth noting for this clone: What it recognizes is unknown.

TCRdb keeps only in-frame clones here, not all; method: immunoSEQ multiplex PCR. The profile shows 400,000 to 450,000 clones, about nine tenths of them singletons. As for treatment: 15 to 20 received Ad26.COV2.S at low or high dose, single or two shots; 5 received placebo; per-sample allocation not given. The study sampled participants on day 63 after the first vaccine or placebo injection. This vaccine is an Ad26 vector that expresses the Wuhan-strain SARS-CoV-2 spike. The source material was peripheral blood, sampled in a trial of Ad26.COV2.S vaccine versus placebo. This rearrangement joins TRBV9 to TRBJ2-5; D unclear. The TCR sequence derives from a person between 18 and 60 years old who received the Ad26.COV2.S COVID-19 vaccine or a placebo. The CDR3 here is CASSALPGSPETQYF. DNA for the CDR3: TGTGCCAGCAGCGCTTTACCGGGCTCCCCGGAGACCCAGTACTTC.